This TCR beta chain originates from a study of control samples from healthy donors and cancer patients. Libraries were prepared by immunoSEQ multiplex PCR; TCRdb keeps only in-frame clonotypes and omits some of them. This table holds approximately 85,000 clones, less than 90% found once. V was cut by 1 base and J by 4 bases, with 7 bases left in between. Germline V gives CDR1 MNHNS, CDR2 SASEGT. The length of the CDR3 is 13 residues. The chain is built from TRBV6-1 and TRBJ1-1; possibly TRBD1 for D (6 bases). Material: blood. This TCR came from a woman in her fifties or sixties in good health. The CDR3 loop is CASSEEGGTEAFF. Written as DNA, the CDR3 is TGTGCCAGCAGTGAAGAGGGGGGCACTGAAGCTTTCTTT.